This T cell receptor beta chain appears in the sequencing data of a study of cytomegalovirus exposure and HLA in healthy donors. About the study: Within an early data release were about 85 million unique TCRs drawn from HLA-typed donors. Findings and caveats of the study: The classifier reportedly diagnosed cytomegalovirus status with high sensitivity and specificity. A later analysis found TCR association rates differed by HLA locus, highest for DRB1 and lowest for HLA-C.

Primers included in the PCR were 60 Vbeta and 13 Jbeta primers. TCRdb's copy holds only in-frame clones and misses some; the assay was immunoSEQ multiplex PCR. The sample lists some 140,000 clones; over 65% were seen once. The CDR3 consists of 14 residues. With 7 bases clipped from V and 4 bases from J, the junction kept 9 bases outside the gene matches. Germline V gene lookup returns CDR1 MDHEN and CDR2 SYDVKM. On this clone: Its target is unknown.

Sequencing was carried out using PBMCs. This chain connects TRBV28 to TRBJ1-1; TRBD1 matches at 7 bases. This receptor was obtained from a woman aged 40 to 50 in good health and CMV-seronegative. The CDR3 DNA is TGTGCCAGCACTCTACCCCACAGGGGCACTGAAGCTTTCTTT. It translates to CASTLPHRGTEAFF.